The next 24 T cell receptor beta chains were all read from a single sample in a study of early T cells in non-severe SARS-CoV-2 infection. TCRdb re-called the 5' RACE reads through MiXCR, storing one row per CDR3 protein. Of 60,000 to 85,000 distinct CDR3 sequences listed, about a sixth are singletons. Sequenced material: whole blood. These receptors were obtained from an adult who was a healthcare worker with PCR-confirmed SARS-CoV-2 infection or an uninfected control (not recorded which).

The table lists this clonotype with many counts. V and J are TRBV28 and TRBJ1-3; a weak D match, TRBD1 (5 bases). This CDR3 is 11 amino acids long. With 6 bases removed from V and 8 bases from J, the gap between germline ends came to 8 bases. Germline CDR1 reads MDHEN; CDR2 reads SYDVKM. CDR3 sequence (DNA): TGTGCCAGCAGCCGACAGCACACCATATATTTT. Protein: CASSRQHTIYF.

This clonotype was found a few times. CDR3 amino acids: CASSFWTGSSYEQYF. CDR3 coding DNA: TGTGCCAGCAGTTTTTGGACGGGGAGCTCCTACGAGCAGTACTTC. This chain links TRBV27 with TRBJ2-7, with a possible D match to TRBD2 (5 bases). This CDR3 has 15 amino acids. Between the trimmed V and J ends, which lost 3 bases and 0 bases, there was a span of 12 bases. Germline V lookup: CDR1 MNHEY, CDR2 SMNVEV (reference sequence).

The V gene is TRBV27, the J gene TRBJ1-6, with D perhaps TRBD1 (5 bases). V gave up 5 bases and J gave up 2 bases, with 10 bases separating them. CDR1 and CDR2 (germline): MNHEY, SMNVEV (reference sequence). This CDR3 contains 15 residues. CDR3 DNA sequence: TGTGCCAGCAGTCCCAGGGCGGCCTATAATTCACCCCTCCACTTT. It is translated as CASSPRAAYNSPLHF.

This chain uses TRBV7-2 with TRBJ2-3; 12 nucleotides line up with TRBD2. Germline loops: CDR1 SGHTA, CDR2 FQGNSA. This CDR3 has 15 residues. V dropped 3 bases and J dropped 5; count of bases not matched to a gene: 3. The CDR3 here is CASSFGLAGRDTQYF. The CDR3 region has the DNA TGTGCCAGCAGCTTCGGACTAGCGGGAAGAGATACGCAGTATTTT.

This clonotype was picked up many times. The J gene is TRBJ2-4, the V gene TRBV12-3 or TRBV12-4, with TRBD1 as a possible D gene (6 bases). This CDR3 comprises 17 residues. V lost 1 base and J 1 base, leaving 14 bases between the germline ends. The CDR3 spells CASSLVPGDWAKNIQYF. CDR3 bases: TGTGCCAGCAGTTTAGTTCCAGGGGATTGGGCCAAAAACATTCAGTACTTC.

The chain uses TRBV30 and TRBJ1-1; possible D gene TRBD1, 5 bases. Germline-derived CDR1 and CDR2 are GTSNPN and SVGIG (reference sequence). Between the trimmed V and J ends, which lost 3 bases and 6 bases, there was a span of 14 bases. This CDR3 comprises 13 residues. CDR3 DNA sequence: TGTGCCTGGAGCGCCCCTTTAGGGGCTGAAGCTTTCTTT. Translating gives CAWSAPLGAEAFF.

This clonotype appeared a few times. V is TRBV5-1 and J is TRBJ2-1, with TRBD2 identical over 9 bases. This CDR3 is built from 15 residues. J lost 7 bases, V lost 4 bases, and 9 bases had no gene match. Germline-derived CDR1 and CDR2 are SGHRS and YFSETQ. The CDR3 region is CASSLGLASENEQFF. In nucleotides, the CDR3 is TGCGCCAGCAGCCTGGGACTAGCTTCCGAGAATGAGCAGTTCTTC. The full variable domain, in which reference TRBV5-1 and TRBJ2-1 provide the parts outside the CDR3, is KAGVTQTPRYLIKTRGQQVTLSCSPISGHRSVSWYQQTPGQGLQFLFEYFSETQRNKGNFPGRFSGRQFSNSRSEMNVSTLELGDSALYLCASSLGLASENEQFFGPGTRLTVL.

The chain couples TRBV12-3 or TRBV12-4 to TRBJ1-1; tentative D call: TRBD1 (6 bases). The CDR3 loop spans 15 amino acids. Trimming cost V 3 bases and J 0 bases, with 11 bases left between them. CDR3 nucleotide sequence: TGTGCCAGCAGTTTCCCGACAGGAGTGAACACTGAAGCTTTCTTT. This translates into CASSFPTGVNTEAFF.

This clonotype showed up just a few times. The genes are TRBV7-2 and TRBJ2-7, with D perhaps matching TRBD2 (5 bases). With 2 bases removed from V and 6 bases from J, the gap between germline ends came to 14 bases. Per germline, CDR1 SGHTA and CDR2 FQGNSA. This CDR3 region has 14 residues. The CDR3 DNA reads as TGTGCCAGCAGCTTAAGGACTCATCGAATCGAGCAGTACTTC. Translating gives CASSLRTHRIEQYF.

This clonotype was seen a handful of times. The chain recombines TRBV6-5 with TRBJ2-1; perhaps TRBD2 as D (6 bases). The CDR3 length is 12 residues. Trimming removed 4 bases from V and 10 bases from J, with 11 bases in between. Germline values: CDR1 MNHEY, CDR2 SVGAGI. The CDR3 DNA follows: TGTGCCAGCAGTTGGGTGGGGGGAGAGCAGTTCTTC. Its translation is CASSWVGGEQFF.

The rearrangement uses TRBV12-3 or TRBV12-4 and TRBJ2-1; 14 bases are a match to TRBD2. With V trimmed by 3 bases and J by 0 bases, 4 bases remained unmatched. The CDR3 is 18 amino acids. The CDR3 here is CASSFGTSGRSSYNEQFF. The CDR3 bases are TGTGCCAGCAGTTTCGGGACTAGCGGGAGAAGCTCCTACAATGAGCAGTTCTTC.

The chain links TRBV19 to TRBJ1-1, with D unclear. CDR1 and CDR2 (germline): LNHDA, SQIVND (reference sequence). V shed 1 base and J shed 11 bases, with 14 bases lying between them. This CDR3 comprises 13 residues. The CDR3 DNA is TGTGCCAGTAGTATAGGGGTGATCGGAACGGCTTTCTTT. Translating gives CASSIGVIGTAFF. The entire variable domain, with the rest obtained from reference TRBV19 and TRBJ1-1, is as follows: DGGITQSPKYLFRKEGQNVTLSCEQNLNHDAMYWYRQDPGQGLRLIYYSQIVNDFQKGDIAEGYSVSREKKESFPLTVTSAQKNPTAFYLCASSIGVIGTAFFGQGTRLTVV.

The chain recombines TRBV9 with TRBJ1-6; D unclear. The CDR3 loop spans 13 amino acids. V lost 0 bases and J lost 8, with 6 bases in between. Looked up from germline, CDR1 is SGDLS and CDR2 is YYNGEE. Written as DNA, the CDR3 is TGTGCCAGCAGCGTAGTGTGGGATTCACCCCTCCACTTT. Protein sequence: CASSVVWDSPLHF.

This clonotype has a handful of counts. In DNA, the CDR3 is TGTGCCAGCAGCTTAAGGATAATGGCGAAGGGGGAGACCCAGTACTTC. It specifies CASSLRIMAKGETQYF. V gene TRBV11-1 combines with J gene TRBJ2-5, with a possible D match to TRBD1 (5 bases). The germline V gene has CDR1 SGHAT and CDR2 FQDESV (reference sequence). V gave up 2 bases and J gave up 5 bases, with 18 bases separating them. The CDR3 is made up of 16 amino acids.

The chain links TRBV6-6 to TRBJ1-6; D gene unclear. Germline V gene sequence: CDR1 MNHNY, CDR2 SVGAGI (reference sequence). The CDR3 sequence is 12 residues long. Trimming took 6 bases from V and 8 from J, leaving 8 bases between them. The CDR3 loop is CASSPGDSPLHF. In DNA form, the CDR3 reads TGTGCCAGCAGCCCCGGGGATTCACCCCTCCACTTT.

This chain connects TRBV28 to TRBJ1-2, with D possibly TRBD1 on 6 matching bases. V shed 11 bases and J shed 4 bases, with 17 bases lying between them. This CDR3 region has 13 residues. Germline CDR1 and CDR2: MDHEN and SYDVKM. CDR3 sequence reads: CALATGAAYGYTF. The CDR3 bases are TGTGCCCTTGCTACGGGGGCGGCCTATGGCTACACCTTC.

The V call is TRBV5-1, the J call TRBJ2-3; D gene uncertain. V lost 1 base, J lost 4 bases, and 4 bases lay in between. Germline lookup yields CDR1 SGHRS and CDR2 YFSETQ. This CDR3 is 12 amino acids long. The CDR3 DNA reads TGCGCCAGCAGCTTGATCGCAGATACGCAGTATTTT. Its protein is CASSLIADTQYF.

This clonotype was detected many times. The chain has TRBV7-2 and TRBJ2-7, with 7 bases matching TRBD1. V trimming: 3 bases; J trimming: 3 bases; junction bases outside the gene matches: 2. Germline V gene data show CDR1 as SGHTA and CDR2 as FQGNSA. The CDR3 spans 13 residues. CDR3 amino acids: CASSLGQLYEQYF. The CDR3 DNA follows: TGTGCCAGCAGCTTGGGACAGCTCTACGAGCAGTACTTC.

The DNA for the CDR3 is TGTGCCAGTAGTCCGGGACCCTCAGGACAGACCCAGTACTTC. As protein: CASSPGPSGQTQYF. The chain employs TRBV19 and TRBJ2-5; D possibly matches TRBD1 or TRBD2 (5 bases each). The CDR3 totals 14 residues. Trimming cost V 5 bases and J 6 bases, with 16 bases left between them. Germline CDR1 reads LNHDA; CDR2 reads SQIVND (reference sequence). The complete variable domain, with remaining parts taken from reference TRBV19 and TRBJ2-5, reads DGGITQSPKYLFRKEGQNVTLSCEQNLNHDAMYWYRQDPGQGLRLIYYSQIVNDFQKGDIAEGYSVSREKKESFPLTVTSAQKNPTAFYLCASSPGPSGQTQYFGPGTRLLVL.

This clonotype was counted ten times or more. The J gene is TRBJ1-1, the V gene TRBV29-1, with D hard to call. The CDR3 runs 14 residues. Trimming stripped 6 bases from V and 3 bases from J, with 17 bases between. Germline CDR1 and CDR2: SQVTM and ANQGSEA. The CDR3 sequence: CSVSRGIGYTEAFF. CDR3 nucleotides: TGCAGCGTGAGCCGCGGTATTGGTTACACTGAAGCTTTCTTT.

In its sample, this clonotype was seen a few times. This chain joins TRBV12-3 or TRBV12-4 and TRBJ2-1; 14 bases map to TRBD2. V was pared by 6 bases and J by 7 bases, with 8 bases of the junction left unmatched. This CDR3 region has 16 residues. The CDR3 loop is CASSAGLAGGDNEQFF. The CDR3 DNA is TGTGCCAGCAGCGCCGGACTAGCGGGAGGAGATAATGAGCAGTTCTTC.

This clonotype was observed many times. The genes are TRBV7-2 and TRBJ2-7; D unresolved. This CDR3 has 16 residues. Germline assignment: CDR1 SGHTA and CDR2 FQGNSA. The V and J ends lost 3 bases and 2 bases respectively, with 17 bases between them. The CDR3 sequence is CASSFYAIEGTYEQYF. CDR3 DNA: TGTGCCAGCAGCTTTTACGCCATTGAAGGGACCTACGAGCAGTACTTC.

The chain is built from TRBV18 and TRBJ2-7; no reliable D call. Trimming shortened V by 6 bases and J by 0 bases, and 15 bases separated the two germline ends. CDR3 length: 15 residues. Germline assignment: CDR1 KGHSH and CDR2 LQKENI. The CDR3, as DNA: TGTGCCAGCTCCCCCGGGTTGGCAGCCTCCTACGAGCAGTACTTC. It encodes CASSPGLAASYEQYF.

This clonotype was observed a single time. A much bigger clone sits one base away, suggesting this may be a read error. The genes are TRBV27 and TRBJ2-7; TRBD1 matches at 9 bases. Germline assignment: CDR1 MNHEY and CDR2 SMNVEV (reference sequence). This CDR3 spans 16 amino acids. In nucleotides, the CDR3 is TGTGCCAGCAGTTTACTTGGACAGGGGAAGGCCTACAAGCAGTACTTC. Translation gives CASSLLGQGKAYKQYF.